This is a list of T cell receptor beta chains from one sample in a study of blood T cells in healthy people across ages. TCRdb independently ran MiXCR on the 5' RACE reads; one entry per CDR3 protein. In the table there are hundreds of thousands of distinct CDR3 sequences, under 25% of which are singletons. Sequenced material: blood. These receptors originate from a man aged 65-85 years in good health. The CDR3 runs from the conserved cysteine through the conserved F or W. A D gene is named only where the DNA matches it firmly. Size is omitted from some rows. Given values are once, few, many or a class for expanded clones.

few	TRBD2	TRBV20-1	TRBJ2-5	CSPWPAGAETQYF	TGCAGCCCCTGGCCGGCGGGAGCTGAGACCCAGTACTTC
NA	NA	TRBV29-1	TRBJ2-5	CSVEDWGAEETQYF	TGCAGCGTTGAAGATTGGGGGGCCGAAGAGACCCAGTACTTC
few	NA	TRBV7-6	TRBJ2-3	CASGHLSTDTQYF	TGTGCCAGCGGCCACCTTAGCACAGATACGCAGTATTTT
NA	NA	TRBV6-1	TRBJ2-2	CASSEVRTVDTGELFF	TGTGCCAGCAGTGAAGTTAGGACAGTGGACACCGGGGAGCTGTTTTTT
NA	NA	TRBV5-4	TRBJ2-7	CASSLVGSNYEQYF	TGTGCCAGCAGCTTGGTGGGCAGTAACTACGAGCAGTACTTC
many	NA	TRBV6-5	TRBJ2-5	CASSYSSATSLETQYF	TGTGCCAGCAGTTACTCATCGGCCACTAGTTTAGAGACCCAGTACTTC
NA	NA	TRBV12-3/TRBV12-4	TRBJ2-3	CASSLGTCTDTQYF	TGTGCCAGCAGTTTAGGGACGTGCACAGATACGCAGTATTTC
NA	TRBD2	TRBV9	TRBJ2-5	CASSPSGLAELQETQYF	TGTGCCAGCAGCCCCAGCGGCCTAGCGGAGTTACAAGAGACCCAGTACTTC
few	TRBD1	TRBV2	TRBJ1-1	CASRGTGNTEAFF	TGTGCCAGCAGGGGGACAGGGAACACTGAAGCTTTCTTT
NA	NA	TRBV12-3/TRBV12-4	TRBJ1-4	CASSPWTANEKLFF	TGTGCCAGCAGTCCGTGGACAGCAAATGAAAAACTGTTTTTT
NA	NA	TRBV6-5	TRBJ2-7	CASSYRDQEYF	TGTGCCAGCAGTTACAGGGATCAGGAGTACTTC
few	NA	TRBV7-3	TRBJ2-5	CASSLTNAQETQYF	TGTGCCAGCAGCCTGACGAATGCGCAAGAGACCCAGTACTTC
few	NA	TRBV6-5	TRBJ2-5	CASSFTSRSETQYF	TGTGCCAGCAGTTTCACTAGCAGGTCAGAGACCCAGTACTTC
few	NA	TRBV11-2	TRBJ2-5	CASSLISRGERFF	TGTGCCAGCAGCTTGATTTCTCGGGGAGAGCGGTTCTTC
many	NA	TRBV6-2/TRBV6-3	TRBJ2-5	CASSYELGETQYF	TGTGCCAGCAGTTACGAGTTGGGGGAGACCCAGTACTTC
many	NA	TRBV29-1	TRBJ2-7	CSATSGGSSYEQYF	TGCAGCGCTACCAGCGGAGGGAGCTCCTACGAGCAGTACTTC
NA	TRBD2	TRBV7-2	TRBJ2-1	CASSFRLAGTRDEQFF	TGTGCCAGCAGCTTTCGACTAGCGGGAACAAGGGATGAGCAGTTCTTC
NA	TRBD1	TRBV5-1	TRBJ1-1	CASSSGTGFTEAFF	TGCGCCAGCAGCTCGGGGACAGGGTTCACTGAAGCTTTCTTT
NA	TRBD2	TRBV6-5	TRBJ2-5	CASSYRTSGIYQQYF	TGTGCCAGCAGTTACCGGACTAGCGGGATTTACCAGCAGTACTTC
few	NA	TRBV15	TRBJ2-7	CATSGQSSYEQYF	TGTGCCACCAGCGGGCAGAGCTCCTACGAGCAGTACTTC
NA	TRBD2	TRBV3-1	TRBJ2-7	CASSQVPAGGFLGEQYF	TGTGCCAGCAGCCAAGTGCCAGCGGGAGGCTTCCTAGGCGAGCAGTACTTC
NA	NA	TRBV5-1	TRBJ2-3	CASSLLRGSPDTQYF	TGCGCCAGCAGCTTGCTCAGGGGTAGCCCAGATACGCAGTATTTT
many	NA	TRBV25-1	TRBJ2-1	CASSEPGPKGNEQFF	TGTGCCAGCAGTGAACCAGGACCCAAGGGCAATGAGCAGTTCTTC
few	TRBD1	TRBV12-3/TRBV12-4	TRBJ2-7	CASGVGQGAYEQYF	TGTGCCAGCGGCGTGGGACAGGGGGCCTACGAGCAGTACTTC
NA	TRBD1	TRBV6-6	TRBJ1-2	CASSLRQGSHGYTF	TGTGCCAGCAGTTTGCGACAGGGGAGTCATGGCTACACCTTC
many	TRBD1	TRBV29-1	TRBJ1-2	CSVEGTGTNYGYTF	TGCAGCGTTGAAGGGACAGGGACTAACTATGGCTACACCTTC
few	NA	TRBV18	TRBJ2-1	CASSPEGRGYNEQFF	TGTGCCAGCTCACCAGAGGGCAGGGGCTACAATGAGCAGTTCTTC
few	NA	TRBV6-1	TRBJ2-7	CASSEIGWTGDYEQYF	TGTGCCAGCAGTGAAATAGGTTGGACGGGAGACTACGAGCAGTACTTC
few	NA	TRBV21-1	TRBJ2-3	CASCGGSTDTQYF	TGTGCCAGCTGTGGCGGGAGCACAGATACGCAGTATTTT
NA	NA	TRBV3-1	TRBJ2-1	CASSSQGGYNEQFF	TGTGCCAGCAGCTCCCAGGGAGGCTACAATGAGCAGTTCTTC
NA	TRBD2	TRBV10-3	TRBJ2-1	CAISESNSGRAGEQFF	TGTGCCATCAGTGAGTCAAACAGCGGGAGGGCCGGTGAGCAGTTCTTC
NA	NA	TRBV3-1	TRBJ2-4	CASSQDGWQNIQYF	TGTGCCAGCAGCCAAGATGGATGGCAGAACATTCAGTACTTC
NA	NA	TRBV20-1	TRBJ2-1	CSAALATSYNEQFF	TGCAGTGCGGCCCTAGCGACCTCCTACAATGAGCAGTTCTTC
NA	NA	TRBV9	TRBJ1-1	CASSATGLGTEAFF	TGTGCCAGCAGCGCCACAGGGTTGGGCACTGAAGCTTTCTTT
NA	TRBD2	TRBV7-9	TRBJ2-2	CASSVPGRRTSGRYGELFF	TGTGCCAGCAGCGTGCCGGGACGGAGGACTAGCGGGAGGTACGGGGAGCTGTTTTTT
NA	TRBD2	TRBV15	TRBJ2-3	CATSRDLAGAGDTQYF	TGTGCCACCAGCAGAGATCTCGCGGGAGCTGGAGATACGCAGTATTTT
few	TRBD1	TRBV11-3	TRBJ2-1	CASSGRQGSKDEQFF	TGTGCCAGCAGCGGTAGACAGGGATCAAAGGATGAGCAGTTCTTC
NA	TRBD1	TRBV5-5	TRBJ2-7	CASSLDRGRGEQYF	TGTGCCAGCAGCTTAGACAGGGGGCGCGGCGAGCAGTACTTC
NA	NA	TRBV12-3/TRBV12-4	TRBJ1-2	CASSLVGGAQRKYGYTF	TGTGCCAGCAGCTTGGTGGGTGGGGCGCAACGGAAGTATGGCTACACCTTC
few	NA	TRBV4-3	TRBJ1-2	CASSQDVGRGESGYTF	TGCGCCAGCAGCCAAGATGTCGGCCGAGGGGAGAGTGGCTACACCTTC
few	NA	TRBV6-1	TRBJ2-1	CASSEGNLGGIEQFF	TGTGCCAGCAGTGAAGGTAACCTAGGGGGGATCGAGCAGTTCTTC